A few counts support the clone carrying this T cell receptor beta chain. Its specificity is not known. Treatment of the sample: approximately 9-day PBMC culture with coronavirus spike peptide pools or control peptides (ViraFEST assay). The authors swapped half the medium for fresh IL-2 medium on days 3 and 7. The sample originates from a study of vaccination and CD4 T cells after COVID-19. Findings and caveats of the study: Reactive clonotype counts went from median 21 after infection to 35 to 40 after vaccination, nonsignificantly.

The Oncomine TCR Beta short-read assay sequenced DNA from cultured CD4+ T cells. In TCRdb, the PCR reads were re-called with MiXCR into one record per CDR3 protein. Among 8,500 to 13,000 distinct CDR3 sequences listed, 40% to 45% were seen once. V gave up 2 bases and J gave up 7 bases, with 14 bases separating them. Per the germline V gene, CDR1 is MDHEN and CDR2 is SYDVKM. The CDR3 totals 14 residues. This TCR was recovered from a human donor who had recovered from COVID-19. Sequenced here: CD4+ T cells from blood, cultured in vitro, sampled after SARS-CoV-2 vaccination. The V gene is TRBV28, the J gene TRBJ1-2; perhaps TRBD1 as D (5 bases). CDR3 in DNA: TGTGCCAGCAGTTTAGGGACCCAGGGACGTGGCTACACCTTC. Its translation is CASSLGTQGRGYTF.